The entry that follows covers one T cell receptor beta chain sequence. Its antigen is unidentified. The CDR3 is made up of 12 amino acids. Trimming took 9 bases from V and 4 from J, leaving 13 bases between them. Germline CDR1 reads SGDLS; CDR2 reads YYNGEE. The data originate from a study of CD8+ T cells in alopecia areata. The wider study: Treated patients were given oral tofacitinib, which was dosed at 5 to 10 mg twice daily. Tofacitinib continued for 6 to 18 months and was then withheld for 6 months. Overall study results and limits: Many expanded lesional clones persisted during tofacitinib (in both scalp and blood). Scalp clonality decreased significantly with tofacitinib, and so did expanded CD8+ clones among the top 100.

The treatment is: oral pan-JAK inhibitor, 5-10 mg twice daily. Following RNA extraction, reverse transcription yielded cDNA that acted as the sequencing template. TCRdb keeps only in-frame clones here, not all; method: immunoSEQ multiplex PCR. The table has about 200,000 clones, less than 65% seen once. Here the sequenced sample was CD4+ T cells sorted from blood, taken at week 4, from a patient treated with tofacitinib. This rearrangement joins TRBV9 to TRBJ1-2; D is uncertain. This clonotype was sampled from a human donor with alopecia areata. DNA for the CDR3: TGTGCCACTGCGGCAGAAACCTATGGCTACACCTTC. This encodes CATAAETYGYTF.